This entry lists 3 T cell receptor beta chains sequenced from one sample in a study of blood T cell repertoires in COVID-19. The data were produced by immunoSEQ multiplex PCR, yet TCRdb's version contains in-frame clones alone and is incomplete. Of around 150,000 clones detected, around 76% appear once; the ten largest clones hold around 4%. The material sequenced was peripheral blood. These receptors came from a man between 60 and 75 years old with acute or convalescent COVID-19.

The gene calls are TRBV30 and TRBJ2-1, with 9 bases fitting TRBD2. Germline values: CDR1 GTSNPN, CDR2 SVGIG (reference sequence). The length of the CDR3 is 16 residues. V trimming: 4 bases; J trimming: 1 base; junction bases outside the gene matches: 8. The CDR3 sequence: CAWKAGGLGSYNEQFF. CDR3 DNA: TGTGCCTGGAAAGCGGGAGGCCTCGGGTCCTACAATGAGCAGTTCTTC.

The V and J genes are TRBV4-2 and TRBJ2-7; D unresolved. Germline assignment: CDR1 LGHNA and CDR2 YNFKEQ. Trimming took 1 base from V and 0 from J, leaving 13 bases between them. The CDR3 totals 16 residues. The CDR3 DNA follows: TGTGCCAGCAGCCAAGGCCCGACTGCCGTCTCCTACGAGCAGTACTTC. Translated: CASSQGPTAVSYEQYF.

V is TRBV2 and J is TRBJ2-7; 10 nucleotides align to TRBD2. With 6 bases clipped from V and 2 bases from J, the junction kept 7 bases outside the gene matches. Per the germline V gene, CDR1 is SNHLY and CDR2 is FYNNEI. The CDR3 has 15 residues. Here the CDR3 reads CASRETSGIAYEQYF. The CDR3 nucleotides are TGTGCCAGCAGAGAAACTAGCGGGATAGCCTACGAGCAGTACTTC.